Here is one T cell receptor beta chain with its context. Its specificity is unknown. These data are taken from a study of spatial heterogeneity in lung cancer. On the study more broadly: A unique TCR and UMI combination showed up more than ten times in raw reads, on average. Findings and limits, study-wide: Ubiquitous expanded tumor TCRs appeared in blood more at resection than follow-up.

Trimming pared 6 bases from V and 8 bases from J, leaving 23 bases between. Germline-derived CDR1 and CDR2 are MDHEN and SYDVKM. This CDR3 contains 17 residues. The sample's time point: sample taken at primary tumor resection. The sequenced material consisted of unsorted whole RNA from tumor, nontumor lung or frozen PBMC. A total of under 80 untreated early-stage non-small cell lung cancer patients served as donors. TCRdb analysed the 5' RACE reads with MiXCR anew, one entry per CDR3 protein. Of 45,000 or so distinct CDR3 sequences in the sample, about 12% are singletons; the top ten hold roughly 40%.

Sequences were derived from PBMCs, sampled at surgery. This TCR came from a female donor with early-stage non-small cell lung cancer. The chain employs TRBV28 and TRBJ1-6; D remains unclear. CDR3 coding DNA: TGTGCCAGCAGCACCCCGGGCCTAACGGCTGTGGATTCACCCCTCCACTTT. It specifies CASSTPGLTAVDSPLHF.